These 25 T cell receptor beta chains were all obtained from the same sample, sequenced in a study of cytomegalovirus exposure and HLA in healthy donors. With 60 Vbeta and 13 Jbeta primers, the PCR was carried out. Some clones are missing from TCRdb's copy, which holds only in-frame ones; the method was immunoSEQ multiplex PCR. The profile covers around 170,000 clones, with 80% appearing a single time and 1% taken by the ten largest. Sequenced material: PBMCs. Receptors were obtained from a woman between 50 and 59 years old in good health and CMV-seropositive.

The chain recombines TRBV28 with TRBJ2-7; 9 bases fit TRBD1. Germline-derived CDR1 and CDR2 are MDHEN and SYDVKM. V was pared by 4 bases and J by 4 bases, with 11 bases of the junction left unmatched. The CDR3 totals 16 residues. The CDR3 loop is CASSSLAGQGFYEQYF. As DNA, the CDR3 is TGTGCCAGCAGTTCCCTGGCGGGACAGGGTTTTTACGAGCAGTACTTC.

The gene calls are TRBV10-2 and TRBJ2-1; D gene unclear. The V and J ends lost 4 bases and 6 bases respectively, with 10 bases between them. The CDR3 contains 13 residues. In germline, CDR1 is WSHSY, CDR2 SAAADI. The CDR3, as DNA: TGCGCCAGCAGTGCACAGATTCTCAATGAGCAGTTCTTC. It encodes CASSAQILNEQFF.

The V gene is TRBV7-2, the J gene TRBJ1-1; 7 bases agree with TRBD1. The V gene end was trimmed by 5 bases and the J gene end by 1 base; junction bases not matched to a gene: 7. The V gene's germline CDR1 is SGHTA and CDR2 FQGNSA. The CDR3 has 15 residues. The CDR3 DNA follows: TGTGCCAGCAGCGCAACAGGGGAGGCGAACACTGAAGCTTTCTTT. Protein sequence: CASSATGEANTEAFF. Complete variable domain (other parts from reference TRBV7-2 and TRBJ1-1): GAGVSQSPSNKVTEKGKDVELRCDPISGHTALYWYRQSLGQGLEFLIYFQGNSAPDKSGLPSDRFSAERTGGSVSTLTIQRTQQEDSAVYLCASSATGEANTEAFFGQGTRLTVV.

This chain joins TRBV28 and TRBJ1-2, with unresolved D. The V gene lost 8 bases and the J gene lost 4 bases, with 11 bases spanning the gap. CDR1 is MDHEN, CDR2 SYDVKM, per germline. The CDR3 contains 12 residues. The CDR3 DNA follows: TGTGCCAGCTTAAAACAGAGCTATGGCTACACCTTC. Amino acids: CASLKQSYGYTF.

This chain links TRBV28 with TRBJ2-7; the match to TRBD2 covers 8 bases. In germline, CDR1 is MDHEN, CDR2 SYDVKM. The CDR3 covers 14 residues. The trim removed 5 bases at V and 2 bases at J, leaving 5 bases unmatched. The CDR3 loop is CASSPGTSTYEQYF. CDR3 coding DNA: TGTGCCAGCAGTCCCGGGACTAGTACCTACGAGCAGTACTTC. The full variable domain, with the rest looked up from reference TRBV28 and TRBJ2-7, is DVKVTQSSRYLVKRTGEKVFLECVQDMDHENMFWYRQDPGLGLRLIYFSYDVKMKEKGDIPEGYSVSREKKERFSLILESASTNQTSMYLCASSPGTSTYEQYFGPGTRLTVT.

This rearrangement joins TRBV30 to TRBJ1-3; D gene ambiguous. Germline CDR1 GTSNPN, CDR2 SVGIG (reference sequence). The CDR3 contains 14 residues. V gave up 0 bases and J gave up 2 bases, with 8 bases separating them. The CDR3: CAWSVTVTGNTIYF. CDR3 nucleotide sequence: TGTGCCTGGAGTGTAACGGTGACTGGAAACACCATATATTTT.

This rearrangement joins TRBV7-2 to TRBJ2-3; D gene ambiguous. Germline V gene data show CDR1 as SGHTA and CDR2 as FQGNSA. Trimming shortened V by 5 bases and J by 4 bases, and 7 bases separated the two germline ends. CDR3 length equals 12 residues. CDR3 loop: CASSPSSDTQYF. The CDR3 coding sequence is TGTGCCAGCAGCCCCTCGTCAGATACGCAGTATTTT.

This clone has more than one count but fewer than ten. The chain is built from TRBV7-9 and TRBJ1-2; D call uncertain. The V and J ends lost 2 bases and 8 bases respectively, with 9 bases between them. The CDR3 is 12 residues long. Germline V CDR1 and CDR2: SEHNR, FQNEAQ (reference sequence). CDR3 in DNA: TGTGCCAGCAGCTTATCGGGGTACGGCTACACCTTC. Translation gives CASSLSGYGYTF.

The chain couples TRBV5-4 to TRBJ1-2; 8 nucleotides match TRBD1. The CDR3 loop spans 17 amino acids. The germline gives CDR1 SGHNT, CDR2 YYREEE (reference sequence). Trimming at V came to 0 bases and at J to 1 base, leaving 8 bases not matched to a gene. The CDR3 nucleotides are TGTGCCAGCAGCTTGGGCAGGGGGCGCGACGGTAACTATGGCTACACCTTC. Translating gives CASSLGRGRDGNYGYTF.

The chain joins TRBV28 to TRBJ2-7, with a tentative D call TRBD1 (6 bases). V lost 3 bases and J 1 base, leaving 10 bases between the germline ends. This CDR3 contains 14 residues. The germline gives CDR1 MDHEN, CDR2 SYDVKM. The CDR3 region is CASSFGTQSYEQYF. As DNA, the CDR3 is TGTGCCAGCAGTTTTGGGACACAATCCTACGAGCAGTACTTC. The full variable domain, in which reference TRBV28 and TRBJ2-7 provide the parts outside the CDR3, is DVKVTQSSRYLVKRTGEKVFLECVQDMDHENMFWYRQDPGLGLRLIYFSYDVKMKEKGDIPEGYSVSREKKERFSLILESASTNQTSMYLCASSFGTQSYEQYFGPGTRLTVT.

In this sample, this clone turned up once. The chain employs TRBV27 and TRBJ2-5; TRBD2 aligns across 7 bases. Trimming cost V 3 bases and J 2 bases; bases outside gene matches: 0. CDR1 and CDR2 (germline): MNHEY, SMNVEV (reference sequence). The length of the CDR3 is 13 residues. The CDR3 region has the DNA TGTGCCAGCAGTTTGCGGGGGCAAGAGACCCAGTACTTC. Translating gives CASSLRGQETQYF.

The V gene is TRBV7-6, the J gene TRBJ2-2; 10 bases agree with TRBD2. The length of the CDR3 is 16 residues. Germline CDR1 and CDR2: SGHVS and FNYEAQ. V lost 4 bases to trimming and J lost 3 bases; unmatched junction nucleotides: 5. The CDR3 nucleotides read TGTGCCAGCAGCTCGGTAGCGGGAGGTCACACCGGGGAGCTGTTTTTT. It codes for CASSSVAGGHTGELFF.

CDR3 loop: CATGQGAVRDEQYF. CDR3 nucleotide sequence: TGTGCCACCGGACAGGGGGCTGTTCGGGACGAGCAGTACTTC. The chain employs TRBV10-3 and TRBJ2-5; 11 bases map to TRBD1. The closer fit of TRBJ2-7 to the DNA end suggests the J call may be wrong. The CDR3 has 14 residues. CDR1 ENHRY and CDR2 SYGVKD come from the germline V gene.

The chain is built from TRBV2 and TRBJ2-2; D may be TRBD2 (6 bases). This CDR3 spans 14 amino acids. Germline CDR1 reads SNHLY; CDR2 reads FYNNEI. With 3 bases removed from V and 6 bases from J, the gap between germline ends came to 11 bases. The CDR3 nucleotides read TGTGCCAGCAGTGAGGAGGGCGGGGCCGGGGAGCTGTTTTTT. This codes for CASSEEGGAGELFF. Combining the CDR3 with reference TRBV2 and TRBJ2-2 gives the whole variable domain EPEVTQTPSHQVTQMGQEVILRCVPISNHLYFYWYRQILGQKVEFLVSFYNNEISEKSEIFDDQFSVERPDGSNFTLKIRSTKLEDSAMYFCASSEEGGAGELFFGEGSRLTVL.

This clone came up once. This chain uses TRBV18 with TRBJ1-1; D unresolved. Germline CDR1 KGHSH, CDR2 LQKENI. Trimming cost V 2 bases and J 7 bases, with 5 bases left between them. The CDR3 loop spans 11 amino acids. The CDR3 DNA reads TGTGCCAGCTCACCAGGAGTTGAAGCTTTCTTT. This gives the protein CASSPGVEAFF.

This clone has only a few counts. J is TRBJ1-3 and V is TRBV19; TRBD1 matches 7 bases. This CDR3 has 14 residues. CDR1 and CDR2 from the germline V gene are LNHDA and SQIVND (reference sequence). Trimming cost V 5 bases and J 2 bases; bases outside gene matches: 3. CDR3 DNA sequence: TGTGCCAGTAGTGCGACAGGGACTGGAAACACCATATATTTT. It translates to CASSATGTGNTIYF.

This clone came up a few times. The chain joins TRBV18 to TRBJ1-1; D uncertain. CDR3 size: 15 residues. The V gene's germline CDR1 is KGHSH and CDR2 LQKENI. Trimming removed 0 bases at V and 1 base at J, with 9 bases between. The CDR3 is CASSPPNPENTEAFF. For the CDR3, the DNA is TGTGCCAGCTCACCACCAAACCCAGAGAACACTGAAGCTTTCTTT.

In this sample, this clone turned up a few times. CDR3 sequence: CASSLGSGLTYEQYF. Here the CDR3 DNA reads TGTGCCAGCAGCTTAGGTAGCGGGCTCACCTACGAGCAGTACTTC. The genes are TRBV7-3 and TRBJ2-7, with 7 bases lining up with TRBD2. The CDR3 runs 15 residues. J gave up 2 bases and V 2 bases, and 6 bases lay outside the gene matches. The germline V gene encodes CDR1 SGHTA and CDR2 FQGTGA.

The V call is TRBV25-1, the J call TRBJ1-4; no clear D gene. Deletions cut 3 bases from V and 1 base from J, with 12 bases between. This CDR3 is 16 amino acids long. Germline-derived CDR1 and CDR2 are MGHDK and SYGVNS. CDR3 coding DNA: TGTGCCAGCAGTGAGTCCCAATACGGAACTAATGAAAAACTGTTTTTT. Translation: CASSESQYGTNEKLFF.

There are a few counts of this clone. V is TRBV27 and J is TRBJ1-3, with D possibly TRBD1 on 5 matching bases. Trimming stripped 4 bases from V and 4 bases from J, with 20 bases between. Germline values: CDR1 MNHEY, CDR2 SMNVEV (reference sequence). This CDR3 comprises 17 residues. In nucleotides, the CDR3 is TGTGCCAGCAGTTCACGTTCGCCCTCGGGGGTAGGAAACACCATATATTTT. Protein product: CASSSRSPSGVGNTIYF.

The gene calls are TRBV19 and TRBJ2-3, with D perhaps TRBD1 (5 bases). The CDR3 covers 13 residues. The germline CDR1 and CDR2 sequences are LNHDA and SQIVND (reference sequence). Trimming stripped 5 bases from V and 4 bases from J, with 10 bases between. This CDR3 is CASSSPGPDTQYF. The CDR3 nucleotides read TGTGCCAGTAGTTCCCCAGGGCCAGATACGCAGTATTTT. Full variable domain (outside the CDR3, taken from reference TRBV19 and TRBJ2-3): DGGITQSPKYLFRKEGQNVTLSCEQNLNHDAMYWYRQDPGQGLRLIYYSQIVNDFQKGDIAEGYSVSREKKESFPLTVTSAQKNPTAFYLCASSSPGPDTQYFGPGTRLTVL.

The J gene is TRBJ1-2, the V gene TRBV5-1; D uncertain. Per the germline V gene, CDR1 is SGHRS and CDR2 is YFSETQ. V was shortened by 4 bases and J by 4 bases, with 8 bases between the two germline ends. CDR3 length equals 12 residues. CDR3 nucleotide sequence: TGCGCCAGCAGCGACGGGAGCTATGGCTACACCTTC. Its protein product is CASSDGSYGYTF.

The rearrangement links TRBV5-4 to TRBJ1-1; TRBD1 aligns across 7 bases. The CDR3 is 14 residues long. J lost 9 bases, V lost 3 bases, and 11 bases had no gene match. Germline-derived CDR1 and CDR2 are SGHNT and YYREEE (reference sequence). CDR3 in DNA: TGTGCCAGCAGCTCAACCGGGACAGCAATGAAAGCTTTCTTT. This codes for CASSSTGTAMKAFF.

The CDR3 DNA reads TGTGCCAGCAGCTTAACACCCCCGGGGACCCAGTACTTC. It translates to CASSLTPPGTQYF. The V gene is TRBV9, the J gene TRBJ2-5; unclear D gene. Germline V gene data show CDR1 as SGDLS and CDR2 as YYNGEE. V lost 4 bases to trimming and J lost 7 bases, with 14 bases between them. The CDR3 covers 13 residues.

The chain has TRBV19 and TRBJ1-5; D is uncertain. The V end lost 7 bases, the J end lost 2 bases, and 12 bases lay between the germline ends. CDR1 and CDR2 from the germline V gene are LNHDA and SQIVND (reference sequence). This CDR3 has 14 amino acids. The DNA of the CDR3 is TGTGCCAGTATGTCCCGAGAAGGCAATCAGCCCCAGCATTTT. Translated, it gives CASMSREGNQPQHF.